This T cell receptor (beta chain) was obtained from a study of CD8+CD57+ T cells in acquired aplastic anemia (dated by TCRdb to about 2018). For the wider study: Extracted DNA from sorted CD4+ and CD8+ cells averaged around 2.9 ug, ranging from about 0.18 to 27.4 ug. What the authors observed across the whole study: Roughly 30 CD8+ CDR3 sequences were shared between patients and controls but appeared highly expressed in patients and within their immunodominant clones. CD8+ Simpson's diversity did not differ significantly between patients and healthy controls (P=0.060).

About this clonotype itself: Its antigen is unknown. No clone much larger than this one lies a single base away; base qualities are absent.

CDR1 and CDR2 are read off the germline V gene as KGHDR and SFDVKD. Including cysteine and phenylalanine, the CDR3 has 15 amino acids. The entry retains the CDR3 DNA only, 45 bases that are in frame from base 1. V is cut back by 1 base and J by 9 bases, with 5 bases in the junction unmatched. TCR beta VDJ combination and CDR3 sequence profiling used genomic DNA as the template. An Illumina HiSeq 2000 was the platform used for TCR repertoire sequencing. The paper's data handling went like this. Repertoires were assessed using TRBV/TRBJ rearrangement plots, CDR3 size and DJ length profiles, and Simpson's diversity index. The most abundant DNA sequence in the deep sequencing data was defined as the immunodominant clone. CDR3 amino acid sequences were screened for sharing across subjects and compared with published repertoires and the VDJdb database. The public reads were reprocessed in TCRdb via fastp at Q25 and MiXCR, keeping in-frame beta chains. CDR3 protein sequences are deduplicated, and each keeps its most common genes and DNA. TCRdb, rather than the study authors, made the V and J calls. This sample comprises under 350,000 distinct CDR3 sequences, 55% to 60% of them detected only once. The ten most abundant clones make up 7.5% to 9% of the sample.

TCR repertoires of sorted CD4+ and CD8+ blood T cells from severe aplastic anemia patients and healthy subjects were deep-sequenced in the study. Ficoll-Paque density gradient centrifugation was used to isolate peripheral blood mononuclear cells. Before DNA extraction, CD4+ and CD8+ T cells were sorted with FACS or magnetic beads. The sample comprised sorted CD4+, CD8+, or CD8+CD57+ T cells (not recorded which) from PBMCs. The TCR sequence derives from a human donor with severe aplastic anemia or a healthy control (not recorded which). In this chain, TRBV24-1 is recombined with TRBJ2-1; the central 10 bases match TRBD2. The DNA sequence is as follows: TGTGCCACCAGTGATTTAGCGGGAGGGCCGCTTGAGCAGTTCTTC. It translates to CATSDLAGGPLEQFF.